The clone carrying this T cell receptor (beta chain) was counted between two and nine times. Its antigen is as yet unknown. Sequencing was performed with immunoSEQ multiplex PCR; in TCRdb, only in-frame clones are kept and a portion is missing. The data show some 36,000 clones, 70% to 90% seen once. The data were taken from a study of T cells in localized non-small cell lung cancer. Study results and caveats: Owing to sequencing of a solitary tumor region, heterogeneity cannot be discounted. Exceeding tumor, uninvolved adjacent lung had the highest T cell clonality. Longer overall survival accompanied higher blood T cell density.

This CDR3 contains 15 residues. Trimming took 5 bases from V and 4 from J, leaving 15 bases between them. From germline, CDR1 is SGHNT and CDR2 YENEEA. The sequenced sample was peripheral blood mononuclear cells, obtained before any cancer treatment. The TCR was taken from a male donor older than 55 with stage II lung adenocarcinoma. The chain joins TRBV11-3 to TRBJ2-1; D is perhaps TRBD2 (5 bases). The CDR3 sequence is CASSTDYAQYNEQFF. Written as DNA, the CDR3 is TGTGCCAGCAGCACCGACTATGCCCAGTACAATGAGCAGTTCTTC.